The present T cell receptor beta chain was sequenced within a study of T cell responses to AZD1222 COVID-19 vaccine. General study points: Only 6 or 7 AZD1222 recipients tested seropositive at baseline. Spike-specific TCR breadth and depth went up after people got two AZD1222 doses.

Deletions cut 10 bases from V and 8 bases from J, with 12 bases between. The CDR3 is 11 amino acids. The germline V gene encodes CDR1 MDHEN and CDR2 SYDVKM. Generated by immunoSEQ multiplex PCR, the TCRdb table keeps only in-frame clones and is missing some. This specimen shows about 140,000 clones; the ten leading clones hold 2% to 2.5%. On this clone itself: What it binds is not known.

The specimen was peripheral blood. The sequence came from an adult in good health. V and J are TRBV28 and TRBJ2-1; a weak D match, TRBD2 (6 bases). CDR3 residues: CATTRGYEQFF. The CDR3 coding sequence is TGTGCCACCACACGGGGGTATGAGCAGTTCTTC. Full variable domain (missing parts from reference TRBV28 and TRBJ2-1): DVKVTQSSRYLVKRTGEKVFLECVQDMDHENMFWYRQDPGLGLRLIYFSYDVKMKEKGDIPEGYSVSREKKERFSLILESASTNQTSMYLCATTRGYEQFFGPGTRLTVL.